The following is a T cell receptor beta chain sequence with its context. Sequenced by immunoSEQ multiplex PCR; TCRdb stores in-frame clones only, minus some. This table holds around 140,000 clones, roughly 81% found once. This sample was included in a study of blood T cell repertoires in COVID-19. Germline V gene sequence: CDR1 LNHDA, CDR2 SQIVND (reference sequence). The CDR3 runs to 17 residues. The V gene end was trimmed by 9 bases and the J gene end by 5 bases; junction bases not matched to a gene: 21. Sequencing input: peripheral blood. This sequence originates from a woman in her forties or fifties with active or convalescent COVID-19. V gene TRBV19 combines with J gene TRBJ2-5; 7 nucleotides line up with TRBD2. The CDR3, as DNA: TGTGCCAGCTCCCGGGGTCTAGCGGCAACGATGGGGGAGACCCAGTACTTC. The encoded protein is CASSRGLAATMGETQYF.